This note documents a single T cell receptor (beta chain) sequence. This CDR3 spans 15 amino acids. Between the trimmed V and J ends, which lost 3 bases and 1 base, there was a span of 10 bases. Germline V gene sequence: CDR1 SGHDT, CDR2 YYEEEE. This specimen comes from a study of blood T cell repertoires in COVID-19. Profiled with immunoSEQ multiplex PCR; TCRdb holds only in-frame clones, not every one. The sample lists 250,000 to 350,000 clones; approximately 93% were seen once. The clonotype comes from a woman in her 30s with COVID-19, enrolled during active disease. The V gene is TRBV5-6, the J gene TRBJ2-2; D ambiguous. Sequenced sample: peripheral blood. The DNA of the CDR3 is TGTGCCAGCAGCTACAGATACCAGAACACCGGGGAGCTGTTTTTT. This encodes CASSYRYQNTGELFF.